Shown below are 32 T cell receptor beta chains from a single sample sequenced in a study of cytomegalovirus exposure and HLA in healthy donors. Amplification used 60 Vbeta primers and 13 Jbeta primers. Sequencing was performed with immunoSEQ multiplex PCR; in TCRdb, only in-frame clones are kept and a portion is missing. This sample has 150,000 or so clones, with over 60% found just once. Sequenced sample: PBMCs. These receptors came from a young woman in good health and CMV-seronegative.

This clone was detected a few times. The V call is TRBV2, the J call TRBJ1-1; TRBD1 agrees at 7 bases. This CDR3 is 15 amino acids long. Germline V gene data show CDR1 as SNHLY and CDR2 as FYNNEI. V lost 5 bases to trimming and J lost 1 base; unmatched junction nucleotides: 7. The CDR3 reads CASSPEQGSNTEAFF. CDR3 bases: TGTGCCAGCAGTCCTGAACAGGGGTCGAACACTGAAGCTTTCTTT.

The rearrangement links TRBV4-1 to TRBJ2-2, with D possibly being TRBD2 (6 bases). This CDR3 has 15 residues. Per germline, CDR1 MGHRA and CDR2 YSYEKL. V was cut by 4 bases and J by 2 bases, with 11 bases left in between. The CDR3 region has the DNA TGCGCCAGCAGCCGCCAGGGAGGTAACACCGGGGAGCTGTTTTTT. It codes for CASSRQGGNTGELFF.

This clone occurred once. V usage is TRBV14 and J usage is TRBJ1-2; tentatively, D is TRBD1 (6 bases). With 4 bases removed from V and 8 bases from J, the gap between germline ends came to 14 bases. The CDR3 is made up of 13 amino acids. Germline values: CDR1 SGHDN, CDR2 FVKESK. The CDR3 sequence: CASSRQAQAGYTF. CDR3 bases: TGTGCCAGCAGCCGACAGGCCCAGGCGGGCTACACCTTC.

In this sample, this clone turned up a few times. The chain is built from TRBV5-1 and TRBJ2-1; possibly TRBD2 for D (6 bases). The CDR3 has 11 amino acids. V shed 7 bases and J shed 6 bases, with 8 bases lying between them. In germline, CDR1 is SGHRS, CDR2 YFSETQ. The CDR3 here is CASRLVNEQFF. The CDR3 DNA is TGCGCCAGCCGACTAGTCAATGAGCAGTTCTTC.

The chain has TRBV28 and TRBJ2-7, with no clear D. Trimming removed 1 base from V and 3 bases from J, with 7 bases in between. The CDR3 totals 13 residues. Germline V lookup: CDR1 MDHEN, CDR2 SYDVKM. CDR3 in amino acids: CASSLYPGYEQYF. CDR3 nucleotide sequence: TGTGCCAGCAGTTTATATCCGGGCTACGAGCAGTACTTC. Full variable domain (remainder filled in from reference TRBV28 and TRBJ2-7): DVKVTQSSRYLVKRTGEKVFLECVQDMDHENMFWYRQDPGLGLRLIYFSYDVKMKEKGDIPEGYSVSREKKERFSLILESASTNQTSMYLCASSLYPGYEQYFGPGTRLTVT.

CDR3 region: CATSRDWGGGEQTRETQYF. The CDR3 bases are TGTGCCACCAGCAGAGATTGGGGCGGGGGAGAACAAACTCGTGAGACCCAGTACTTC. V usage is TRBV15 and J usage is TRBJ2-5, with 7 bases identical to TRBD2. The CDR3 contains 19 residues. Germline lookup yields CDR1 LNHNV and CDR2 YYDKDF (reference sequence). V trimming: 0 bases; J trimming: 5 bases; junction bases outside the gene matches: 18.

V and J are TRBV4-3 and TRBJ1-1, with 8 bases fitting TRBD1. Germline CDR1 reads LGHNA; CDR2 reads YSLEER. The CDR3 covers 16 residues. The junction had 10 bases not matched to a gene; V was cut back by 3 bases and J by 4 bases. The CDR3 region is CASSQETGVQGTEAFF. CDR3 coding DNA: TGCGCCAGCAGCCAGGAGACAGGGGTACAGGGCACTGAAGCTTTCTTT.

V is TRBV7-9 and J is TRBJ2-7; 7 nucleotides line up with TRBD1. The length of the CDR3 is 14 residues. In germline, CDR1 is SEHNR, CDR2 FQNEAQ (reference sequence). V was clipped by 4 bases and J by 0 bases; unmatched bases: 3. The CDR3 region is CASSSRDSSYEQYF. Written as DNA, the CDR3 is TGTGCCAGCAGCTCCCGGGACAGCTCCTACGAGCAGTACTTC.

The chain's CDR3 is CATGAETEAFF. DNA for the CDR3: TGTGCCACTGGGGCGGAGACTGAAGCTTTCTTT. The V call is TRBV10-3, the J call TRBJ1-1, with a possible D match to TRBD1 (5 bases). Germline V lookup: CDR1 ENHRY, CDR2 SYGVKD. The length of the CDR3 is 11 residues. V lost 10 bases and J 5 bases, leaving 11 bases between the germline ends.

This clone was detected only once. The rearrangement links TRBV7-9 to TRBJ1-2, with TRBD1 as a possible D gene (5 bases). CDR1 is SEHNR, CDR2 FQNEAQ, per germline (reference sequence). Trimming left V 3 bases short and J 5 bases short, with 13 bases between. The CDR3 contains 14 residues. The CDR3, as DNA: TGTGCCAGCAGCTTCTCAGCGGGGGAATATGGCTACACCTTC. Translation gives CASSFSAGEYGYTF.

This clone has just a few counts. V and J are TRBV11-1 and TRBJ1-2; a possible D gene is TRBD1 (6 bases). Germline V gene sequence: CDR1 SGHAT, CDR2 FQDESV (reference sequence). CDR3 length: 12 amino acids. The ends were cut back, 3 bases at V and 7 bases at J, with 9 bases in the middle. CDR3: CASSFQGPGYTF. CDR3 DNA sequence: TGTGCCAGCAGCTTCCAGGGGCCTGGCTACACCTTC.

The CDR3 DNA reads as TGTGCCAGCAGTGAACCGGGGCGGGGGGCTTACGAGCAGTACTTC. This codes for CASSEPGRGAYEQYF. V usage is TRBV6-1 and J usage is TRBJ2-7; 8 bases are shared with TRBD2. Trimming took 2 bases from V and 4 from J; bases not matched to a gene: 7. Per germline, CDR1 MNHNS and CDR2 SASEGT. The CDR3 contains 15 residues.

A few counts support this clone. The CDR3 loop reads CASSTGLESYEQYV. DNA of the CDR3: TGTGCCAGTAGTACGGGACTAGAATCCTACGAGCAGTACGTC. V and J are TRBV19 and TRBJ2-7; 8 bases agree with TRBD2. Trimming at V came to 4 bases and at J to 1 base, leaving 3 bases not matched to a gene. Germline loops: CDR1 LNHDA, CDR2 SQIVND (reference sequence). The CDR3 totals 14 residues.

V and J are TRBV4-3 and TRBJ2-3; 16 bases agree with TRBD2. This CDR3 spans 18 amino acids. The V segment lost 1 base and the J segment 2 bases; nucleotides outside the gene matches: 3. CDR1 LGHNA and CDR2 YSLEER come from the germline V gene. The CDR3 sequence is CASSQVGTSGRVTDTQYF. Written as DNA, the CDR3 is TGCGCCAGCAGCCAAGTAGGGACTAGCGGGAGGGTCACAGATACGCAGTATTTT.

The chain is built from TRBV7-2 and TRBJ1-1; D is undetermined. The CDR3 extends over 13 amino acids. The V gene's germline CDR1 is SGHTA and CDR2 FQGNSA. Between the trimmed V and J ends, which lost 2 bases and 2 bases, there was a span of 6 bases. The CDR3 bases are TGTGCCAGCAGCTTAATCCTCAACACTGAAGCTTTCTTT. It specifies CASSLILNTEAFF.

CDR3 bases: TGTGCCAGCAGTGAACTTAACTATGGCTACACCTTC. Protein product: CASSELNYGYTF. The chain joins TRBV6-5 to TRBJ1-2; D is unresolved. V was pared by 5 bases and J by 1 base, with 5 bases between. This CDR3 has 12 amino acids. CDR1 is MNHEY, CDR2 SVGAGI, per germline.

The rearrangement links TRBV4-1 to TRBJ2-3; 10 nucleotides align to TRBD2. J lost 12 bases, V lost 2 bases, and 14 bases had no gene match. The length of the CDR3 is 16 residues. The V gene's germline CDR1 is MGHRA and CDR2 YSYEKL. The chain's CDR3 is CASSQPPGTSVSLQYF. CDR3 sequence (DNA): TGCGCCAGCAGCCAACCCCCCGGGACTAGCGTGTCCCTCCAGTATTTT.

V and J are TRBV6-6 and TRBJ1-2; TRBD1 agrees at 8 bases. Germline V gene sequence: CDR1 MNHNY, CDR2 SVGAGI (reference sequence). The CDR3 is 14 amino acids. Unmatched junction bases numbered 12, after V lost 7 bases and J lost 8 bases. The CDR3 bases are TGTGCCAGCACTTTCAACTTCGGACAGGGCGGCTACACCTTC. Translating gives CASTFNFGQGGYTF.

V usage is TRBV6-6 and J usage is TRBJ1-1; unclear D gene. Germline V lookup: CDR1 MNHNY, CDR2 SVGAGI (reference sequence). The CDR3 has 14 residues. Trimming left V 2 bases short and J 8 bases short, with 15 bases between. The CDR3: CASSYMGRFTEAFF. DNA of the CDR3: TGTGCCAGCAGTTACATGGGGAGGTTCACCGAAGCTTTCTTT.

V usage is TRBV5-5 and J usage is TRBJ2-3; tentative D call: TRBD2 (5 bases). Germline V gene sequence: CDR1 SGHKS, CDR2 YYEKEE (reference sequence). This CDR3 is built from 15 residues. V was shortened by 4 bases and J by 4 bases, with 16 bases between the two germline ends. CDR3 sequence reads: CASSMDSSLPDTQYF. DNA of the CDR3: TGTGCCAGCAGCATGGACTCCTCACTCCCAGATACGCAGTATTTT.

The chain has TRBV5-1 and TRBJ2-3; tentatively, D is TRBD1 (6 bases). The CDR3 spans 14 residues. Between the trimmed V and J ends, which lost 7 bases and 5 bases, there was a span of 17 bases. Germline V gene data show CDR1 as SGHRS and CDR2 as YFSETQ. CDR3 nucleotides: TGCGCCAGCGGAAGTCGGGACATGAAAGATACGCAGTATTTT. This translates into CASGSRDMKDTQYF. The whole variable domain, filled in from reference TRBV5-1 and TRBJ2-3, reads KAGVTQTPRYLIKTRGQQVTLSCSPISGHRSVSWYQQTPGQGLQFLFEYFSETQRNKGNFPGRFSGRQFSNSRSEMNVSTLELGDSALYLCASGSRDMKDTQYFGPGTRLTVL.

V gene TRBV5-4 combines with J gene TRBJ2-3; 8 bases agree with TRBD2. CDR1 is SGHNT and CDR2 is YYREEE in the germline V gene (reference sequence). The length of the CDR3 is 16 residues. J was trimmed by 0 bases and V by 0 bases; bases with no gene match: 3. The CDR3: CASSLVSGGSTDTQYF. In DNA, the CDR3 is TGTGCCAGCAGCTTGGTGTCGGGGGGGAGCACAGATACGCAGTATTTT.

This sequence joins TRBV5-1 and TRBJ1-1; 12 bases match TRBD1. V was pared by 4 bases and J by 3 bases, with 4 bases of the junction left unmatched. Per germline, CDR1 SGHRS and CDR2 YFSETQ. The CDR3 has 15 residues. CDR3 in DNA: TGCGCCAGCAGCGCGGGACAGGGGGCGGACACTGAAGCTTTCTTT. As protein: CASSAGQGADTEAFF.

The genes are TRBV29-1 and TRBJ1-2, with TRBD1 matching over 10 bases. Trimming cost V 6 bases and J 4 bases; bases outside gene matches: 11. Germline V lookup: CDR1 SQVTM, CDR2 ANQGSEA. The CDR3 consists of 15 residues. This CDR3 reads CSVRRQGARGYGYTF. The CDR3 DNA is TGCAGCGTAAGACGACAGGGGGCGCGAGGCTATGGCTACACCTTC.

The rearrangement links TRBV18 to TRBJ1-1, with a tentative D call TRBD1 (6 bases). This CDR3 has 15 residues. The germline V gene encodes CDR1 KGHSH and CDR2 LQKENI. V lost 7 bases to trimming and J lost 6 bases, with 21 bases between them. The CDR3 nucleotides are TGTGCCAGCTTAGGAACGGGGCAGGGGAAGGCTGAAGCTTTCTTT. Amino acid sequence: CASLGTGQGKAEAFF.

The chain combines TRBV7-8 with TRBJ1-1; D is uncertain. CDR1 is SGHVS and CDR2 is FQNEAQ in the germline V gene. The CDR3 length is 13 residues. The ends were cut back, 1 base at V and 1 base at J, with 4 bases in the middle. CDR3 nucleotide sequence: TGTGCCAGCAGCTTAGTCCAGAACACTGAAGCTTTCTTT. Translating gives CASSLVQNTEAFF.

V gene TRBV5-5 combines with J gene TRBJ1-5; D is possibly TRBD1 (6 bases). Germline V gene sequence: CDR1 SGHKS, CDR2 YYEKEE (reference sequence). Trimming left V 4 bases short and J 6 bases short, with 17 bases between. This CDR3 is built from 15 residues. The CDR3 loop reads CASSRFGQMGQPQHF. CDR3 coding DNA: TGTGCCAGCAGCCGATTTGGACAGATGGGTCAGCCCCAGCATTTT.

The rearrangement uses TRBV12-5 and TRBJ2-3; 16 nucleotides match TRBD2. Germline CDR1 is LGHNT and CDR2 is FRNRAP. Trimming cost V 2 bases and J 1 base; bases outside gene matches: 6. The CDR3 is 19 residues long. The CDR3 nucleotides are TGTGCTAGTGGTTTGCCGGGACTAGCGGGAGGGCCGGGCACAGATACGCAGTATTTT. This sequence encodes CASGLPGLAGGPGTDTQYF.

A single count supports this clone. V is TRBV10-3 and J is TRBJ1-6, with 12 bases lining up with TRBD1. V shed 6 bases and J 11 bases; nucleotides not matched to a gene: 8. The CDR3 loop spans 15 amino acids. CDR1 is ENHRY and CDR2 is SYGVKD in the germline V gene. The CDR3 here is CAISTGTGGYPPLHF. Written as DNA, the CDR3 is TGTGCCATCAGCACCGGGACAGGGGGCTATCCACCCCTCCACTTT.

This clone was detected only a few times. The V and J genes are TRBV27 and TRBJ2-3, with 10 bases lining up with TRBD2. V lost 4 bases, J lost 0 bases, and 4 bases stayed unmatched. Germline CDR1 and CDR2: MNHEY and SMNVEV (reference sequence). CDR3 size: 16 residues. This CDR3 reads CASSSLAGFSTDTQYF. As DNA, the CDR3 is TGTGCCAGCAGTTCACTAGCGGGGTTTAGCACAGATACGCAGTATTTT.

This clone was found once. This sequence joins TRBV7-2 and TRBJ1-1; possibly TRBD1 for D (5 bases). Germline V gene lookup returns CDR1 SGHTA and CDR2 FQGNSA. There are 15 residues in the CDR3. The V and J ends lost 2 bases and 3 bases respectively, with 13 bases between them. CDR3 loop: CASSLSQGGYTEAFF. CDR3 nucleotides: TGTGCCAGCAGCTTAAGTCAGGGAGGTTACACTGAAGCTTTCTTT.

This chain links TRBV6-5 with TRBJ2-2, with 11 positions matching TRBD2. CDR1 is MNHEY, CDR2 SVGAGI, per germline. V was pared by 5 bases and J by 7 bases, with 6 bases of the junction left unmatched. CDR3 length: 15 amino acids. As DNA, the CDR3 is TGTGCCAGCAGTCTTAGCGGGAGGGGTAGCGGGGAGCTGTTTTTT. The encoded protein is CASSLSGRGSGELFF.